This T cell receptor beta chain was observed in a study of blood T cell repertoires in COVID-19. Study details: Sources were T cells, B-cell-depleted T cells, or PBMCs; the material itself was cDNA or gDNA.

The CDR3 spans 17 residues. Germline V gene sequence: CDR1 SGDLS, CDR2 YYNGEE. The germline V and J ends were trimmed by 5 bases and 2 bases, with 19 bases remaining between them. Per the authors' pipeline: Amplifying reference gene primers gave estimates of nucleated cell counts. Measured with immunoSEQ multiplex PCR; TCRdb has only the in-frame clones, and not every one. From that table come the V and J calls and clone size; the DNA was used to work out D and trimming. Here the sample spans tens of thousands of clones, around 92% being singletons. This TCR was sampled from a human donor in a cohort sampled during active COVID-19. This chain uses TRBV9 with TRBJ2-2, with D maybe TRBD2 (6 bases). Source material: peripheral blood. The CDR3 DNA reads as TGTGCCAGCAGTGACTCCAGACTAGATCCAAACACCGGGGAGCTGTTTTTT. This encodes CASSDSRLDPNTGELFF.